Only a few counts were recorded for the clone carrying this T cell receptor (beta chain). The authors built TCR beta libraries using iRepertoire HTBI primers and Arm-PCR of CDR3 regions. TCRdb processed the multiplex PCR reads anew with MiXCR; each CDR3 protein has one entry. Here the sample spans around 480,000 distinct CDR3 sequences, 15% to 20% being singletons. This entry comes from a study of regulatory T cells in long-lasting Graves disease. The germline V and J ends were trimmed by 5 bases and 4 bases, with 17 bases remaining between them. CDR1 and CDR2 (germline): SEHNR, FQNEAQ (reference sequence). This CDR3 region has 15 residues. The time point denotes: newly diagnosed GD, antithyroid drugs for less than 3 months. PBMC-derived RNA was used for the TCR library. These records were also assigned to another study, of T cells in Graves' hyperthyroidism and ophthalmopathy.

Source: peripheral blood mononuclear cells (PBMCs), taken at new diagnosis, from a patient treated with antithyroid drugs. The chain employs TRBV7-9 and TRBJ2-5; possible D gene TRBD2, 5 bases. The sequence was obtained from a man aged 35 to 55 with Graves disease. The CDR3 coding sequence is TGTGCCAGCAGCGCCGGCCCCCCGGGAAGAGAGACCCAGTACTTC. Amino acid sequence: CASSAGPPGRETQYF.